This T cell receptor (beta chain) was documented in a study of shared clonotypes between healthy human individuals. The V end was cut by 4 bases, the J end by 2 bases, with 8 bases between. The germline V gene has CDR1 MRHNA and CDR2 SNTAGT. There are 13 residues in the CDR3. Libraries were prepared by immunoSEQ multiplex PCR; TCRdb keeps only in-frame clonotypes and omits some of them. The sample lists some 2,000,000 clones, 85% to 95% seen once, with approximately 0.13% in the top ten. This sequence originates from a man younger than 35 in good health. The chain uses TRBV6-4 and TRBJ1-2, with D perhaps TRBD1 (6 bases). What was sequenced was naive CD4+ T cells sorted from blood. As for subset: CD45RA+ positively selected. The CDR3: CASSVGQNYGYTF. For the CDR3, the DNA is TGTGCCAGCAGTGTTGGACAGAACTATGGCTACACCTTC.